This T cell receptor (beta chain) was found in a study of T-cell reconstitution after alpha-beta-depleted transplantation in children. Construction of the TCRbeta library involved unique molecular identifiers. A single record per CDR3 protein comes from TCRdb applying MiXCR to the PCR reads. The sample lists fewer than 1 million distinct CDR3 sequences, under 20% occurring once. V was clipped by 1 base and J by 6 bases, with 17 bases between them. Per the germline V gene, CDR1 is SGDLS and CDR2 is YYNGEE. The CDR3 is 16 residues long. This clonotype was sampled from a male patient aged 10 to 17 who had a stem cell transplant for acute lymphoblastic leukemia, so the T cells may come from the graft donor. The sample was PBMCs, mostly from graft donor cells, taken 360 days after TCRalphabeta/CD19-depleted stem cell transplant. The chain joins TRBV9 to TRBJ2-1; D tentatively fits TRBD1 or TRBD2 (5 bases each). CDR3 region: CASSVQGPGSFNEQFF. Written as DNA, the CDR3 is TGTGCCAGCAGCGTACAGGGACCGGGATCTTTCAATGAGCAGTTCTTC.